This T cell receptor beta chain was found in a study of Graves' ophthalmopathy and Graves' hyperthyroidism. Study findings and constraints: Using a 13-signature model, the authors split ophthalmopathy from stable hyperthyroidism, with under 90% sensitivity and 81.08% specificity.

This clonotype has only a few counts. What it binds is unknown. Hyperthyroidism qualified as stable when ophthalmopathy did not develop within 18 months of follow-up. Orbital computed tomography, together with clinical symptoms, serum thyroxine, TRAb and thyroid ultrasound, was used for diagnosis. This CDR3 comprises 15 residues. After removal of 3 bases from V and 9 bases from J, the junction contained 15 bases not matched to a gene. Germline CDR1 is DFQATT and CDR2 is SNEGSKA (reference sequence). For repertoire sequencing, the TCR beta CDR3 regions were amplified from RNA transcripts. First-round RT-PCR employed HTBI primers, with a second-round multiplex PCR after it. TCRdb reanalysed the multiplex PCR reads using MiXCR and keeps one entry per CDR3 protein. The sample has just over 400,000 distinct CDR3 sequences; approximately 21% are singletons.

This clonotype was sampled from a woman younger than 30 with stable Graves' hyperthyroidism. The chain has TRBV20-1 and TRBJ2-7, with 9 nucleotides matching TRBD2. Sample: peripheral blood. The CDR3 nucleotides are TGCAGTGCTAGTACCCCTAGCGGGGACCTACGAGGGCAGTACTTC. This gives the protein CSASTPSGDLRGQYF.